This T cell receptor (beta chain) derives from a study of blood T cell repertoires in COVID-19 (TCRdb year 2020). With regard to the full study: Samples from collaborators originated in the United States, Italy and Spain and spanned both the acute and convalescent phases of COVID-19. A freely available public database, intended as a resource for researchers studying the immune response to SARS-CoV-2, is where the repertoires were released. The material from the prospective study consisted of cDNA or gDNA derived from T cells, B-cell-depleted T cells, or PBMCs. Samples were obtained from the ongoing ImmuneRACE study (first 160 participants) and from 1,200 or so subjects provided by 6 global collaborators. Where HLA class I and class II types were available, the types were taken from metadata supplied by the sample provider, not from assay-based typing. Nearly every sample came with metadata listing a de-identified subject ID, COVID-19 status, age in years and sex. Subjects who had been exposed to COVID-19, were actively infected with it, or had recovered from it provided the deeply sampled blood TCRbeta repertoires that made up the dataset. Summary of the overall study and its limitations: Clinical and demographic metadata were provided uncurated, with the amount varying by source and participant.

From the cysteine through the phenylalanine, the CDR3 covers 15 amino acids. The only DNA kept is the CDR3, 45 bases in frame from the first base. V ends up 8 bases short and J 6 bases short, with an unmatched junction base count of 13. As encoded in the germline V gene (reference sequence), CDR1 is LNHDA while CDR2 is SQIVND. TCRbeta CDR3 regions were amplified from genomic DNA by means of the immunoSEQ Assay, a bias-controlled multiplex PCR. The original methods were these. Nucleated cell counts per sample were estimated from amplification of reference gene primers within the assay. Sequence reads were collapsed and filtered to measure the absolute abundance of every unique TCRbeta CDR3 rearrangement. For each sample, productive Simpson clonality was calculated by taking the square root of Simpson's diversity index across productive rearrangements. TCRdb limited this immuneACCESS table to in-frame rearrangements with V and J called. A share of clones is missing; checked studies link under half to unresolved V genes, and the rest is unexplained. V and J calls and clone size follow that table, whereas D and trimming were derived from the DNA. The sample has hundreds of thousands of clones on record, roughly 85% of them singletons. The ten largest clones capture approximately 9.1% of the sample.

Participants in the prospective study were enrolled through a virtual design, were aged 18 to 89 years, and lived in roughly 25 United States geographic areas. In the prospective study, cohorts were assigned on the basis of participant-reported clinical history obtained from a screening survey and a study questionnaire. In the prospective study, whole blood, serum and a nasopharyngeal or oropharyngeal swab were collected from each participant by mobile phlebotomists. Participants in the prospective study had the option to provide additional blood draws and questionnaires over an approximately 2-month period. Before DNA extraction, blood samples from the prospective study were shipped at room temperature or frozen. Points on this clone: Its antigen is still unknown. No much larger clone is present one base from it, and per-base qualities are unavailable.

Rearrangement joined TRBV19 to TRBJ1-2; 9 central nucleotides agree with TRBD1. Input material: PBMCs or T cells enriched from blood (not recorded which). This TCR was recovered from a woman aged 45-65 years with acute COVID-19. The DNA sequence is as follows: TGTGCCAGTTCGGTCTGGGACAGGGAAGAGGATGGCTACACCTTC. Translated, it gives CASSVWDREEDGYTF.